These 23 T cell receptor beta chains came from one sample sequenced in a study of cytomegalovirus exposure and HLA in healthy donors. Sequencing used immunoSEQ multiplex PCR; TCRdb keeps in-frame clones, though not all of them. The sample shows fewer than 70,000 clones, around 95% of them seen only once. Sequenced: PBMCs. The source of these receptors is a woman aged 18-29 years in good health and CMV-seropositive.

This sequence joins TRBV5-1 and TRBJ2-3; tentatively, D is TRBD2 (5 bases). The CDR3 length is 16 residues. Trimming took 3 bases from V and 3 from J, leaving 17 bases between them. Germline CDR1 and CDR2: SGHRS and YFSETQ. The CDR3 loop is CASSWPSERRTDTQYF. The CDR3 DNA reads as TGCGCCAGCAGCTGGCCGTCTGAGCGGAGGACAGATACGCAGTATTTT.

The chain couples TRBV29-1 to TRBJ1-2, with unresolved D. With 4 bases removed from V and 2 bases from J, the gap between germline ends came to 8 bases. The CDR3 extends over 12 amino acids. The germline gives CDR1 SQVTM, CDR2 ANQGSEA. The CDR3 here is CSVGSENYGYTF. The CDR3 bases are TGCAGCGTTGGATCAGAAAACTATGGCTACACCTTC. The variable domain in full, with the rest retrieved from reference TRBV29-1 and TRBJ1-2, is SAVISQKPSRDICQRGTSLTIQCQVDSQVTMMFWYRQQPGQSLTLIATANQGSEATYESGFVIDKFPISRPNLTFSTLTVSNMSPEDSSIYLCSVGSENYGYTFGSGTRLTVV.

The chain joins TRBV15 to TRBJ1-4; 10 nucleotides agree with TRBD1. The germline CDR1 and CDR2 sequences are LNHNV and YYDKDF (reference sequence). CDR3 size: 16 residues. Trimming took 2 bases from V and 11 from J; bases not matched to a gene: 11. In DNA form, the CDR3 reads TGTGCCACCAGCAGACCCCTGGGACAGGGGATTGGGAAACTGTTTTTT. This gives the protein CATSRPLGQGIGKLFF.

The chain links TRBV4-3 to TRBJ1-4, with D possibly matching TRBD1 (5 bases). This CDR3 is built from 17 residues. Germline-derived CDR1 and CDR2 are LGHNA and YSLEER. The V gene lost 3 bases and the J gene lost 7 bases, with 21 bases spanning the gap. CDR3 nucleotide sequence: TGCGCCAGCAGCCAGTCTTTCCAGGGAGGATTAGTTGAAAAACTGTTTTTT. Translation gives CASSQSFQGGLVEKLFF.

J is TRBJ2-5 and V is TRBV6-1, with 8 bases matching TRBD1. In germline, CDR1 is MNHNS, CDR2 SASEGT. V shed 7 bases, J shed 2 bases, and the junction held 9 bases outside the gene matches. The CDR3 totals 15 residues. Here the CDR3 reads CASIPTWDRQETQYF. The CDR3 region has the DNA TGTGCCAGCATCCCCACCTGGGACAGGCAAGAGACCCAGTACTTC.

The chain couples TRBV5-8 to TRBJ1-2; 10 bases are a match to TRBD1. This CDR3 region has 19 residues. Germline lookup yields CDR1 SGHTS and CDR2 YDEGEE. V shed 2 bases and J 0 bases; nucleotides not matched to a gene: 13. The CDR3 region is CASSFWMSTGGFPNYGYTF. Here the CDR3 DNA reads TGTGCCAGCAGCTTTTGGATGTCGACAGGGGGCTTTCCTAACTATGGCTACACCTTC.

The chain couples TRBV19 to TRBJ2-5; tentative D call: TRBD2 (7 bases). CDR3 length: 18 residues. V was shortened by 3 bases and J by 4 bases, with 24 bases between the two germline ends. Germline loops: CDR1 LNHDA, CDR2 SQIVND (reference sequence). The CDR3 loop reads CASSIFPRGGASVETQYF. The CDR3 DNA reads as TGTGCCAGTAGTATCTTTCCCCGAGGGGGGGCCTCGGTAGAGACCCAGTACTTC.

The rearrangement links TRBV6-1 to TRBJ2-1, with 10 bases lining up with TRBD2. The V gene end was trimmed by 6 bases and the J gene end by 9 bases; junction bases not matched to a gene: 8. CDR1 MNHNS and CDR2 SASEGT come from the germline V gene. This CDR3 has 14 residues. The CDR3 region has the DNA TGTGCCAGCAGGGGACTAGCGAGGAAGGGTGAGCAGTTCTTC. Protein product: CASRGLARKGEQFF.

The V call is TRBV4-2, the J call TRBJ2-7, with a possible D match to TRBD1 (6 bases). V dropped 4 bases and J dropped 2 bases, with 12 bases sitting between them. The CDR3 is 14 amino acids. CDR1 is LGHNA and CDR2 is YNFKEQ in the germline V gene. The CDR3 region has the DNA TGTGCCAGCAGCCGCGAACAGGGAACCTACGAGCAGTACTTC. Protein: CASSREQGTYEQYF.

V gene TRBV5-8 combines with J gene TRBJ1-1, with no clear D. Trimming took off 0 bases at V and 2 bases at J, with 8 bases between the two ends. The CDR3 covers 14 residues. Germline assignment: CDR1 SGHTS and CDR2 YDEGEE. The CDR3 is CASSLVPVNTEAFF. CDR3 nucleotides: TGTGCCAGCAGCTTGGTACCGGTTAACACTGAAGCTTTCTTT.

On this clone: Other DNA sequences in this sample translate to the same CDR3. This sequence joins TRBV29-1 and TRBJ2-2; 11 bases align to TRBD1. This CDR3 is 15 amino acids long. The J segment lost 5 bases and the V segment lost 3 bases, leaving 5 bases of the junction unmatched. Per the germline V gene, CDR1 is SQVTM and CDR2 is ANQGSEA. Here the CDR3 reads CSVEAGQGATGELFF. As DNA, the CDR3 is TGCAGCGTTGAGGCAGGACAGGGGGCAACCGGGGAGCTGTTTTTT.

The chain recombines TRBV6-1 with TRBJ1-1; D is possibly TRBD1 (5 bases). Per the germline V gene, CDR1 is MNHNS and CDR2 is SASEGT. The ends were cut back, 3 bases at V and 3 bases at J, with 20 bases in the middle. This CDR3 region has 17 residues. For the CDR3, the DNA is TGTGCCAGCAGTGACAGAGCACCGAGACAGATACACACTGAAGCTTTCTTT. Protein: CASSDRAPRQIHTEAFF.

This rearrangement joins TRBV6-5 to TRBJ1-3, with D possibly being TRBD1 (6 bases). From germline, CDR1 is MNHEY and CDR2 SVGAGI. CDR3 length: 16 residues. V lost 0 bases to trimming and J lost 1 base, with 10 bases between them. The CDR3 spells CASSYSRGPSGNTIYF. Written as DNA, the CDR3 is TGTGCCAGCAGTTACTCCAGGGGTCCATCTGGAAACACCATATATTTT.

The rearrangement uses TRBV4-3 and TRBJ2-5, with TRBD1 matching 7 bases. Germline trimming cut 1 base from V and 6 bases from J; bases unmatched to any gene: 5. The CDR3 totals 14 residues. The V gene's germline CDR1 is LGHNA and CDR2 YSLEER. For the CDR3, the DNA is TGCGCCAGCAGCCAAGGGCACAGGGGTCAGACCCAGTACTTC. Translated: CASSQGHRGQTQYF.

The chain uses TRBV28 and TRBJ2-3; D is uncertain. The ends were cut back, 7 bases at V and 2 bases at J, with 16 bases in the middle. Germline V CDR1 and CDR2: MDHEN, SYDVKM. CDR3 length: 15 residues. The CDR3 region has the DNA TGTGCCAGCAACACACCCCGGCGACTCACAGATACGCAGTATTTT. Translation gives CASNTPRRLTDTQYF.

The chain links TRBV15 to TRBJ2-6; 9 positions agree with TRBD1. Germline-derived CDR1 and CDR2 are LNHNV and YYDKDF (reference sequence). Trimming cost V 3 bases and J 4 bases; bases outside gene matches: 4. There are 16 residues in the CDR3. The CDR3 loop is CATSRGQGTGANVLTF. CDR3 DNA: TGTGCCACCAGCAGGGGACAGGGTACCGGGGCCAACGTCCTGACTTTC.

Here the CDR3 reads CASSSGGINEAFF. Here the CDR3 DNA reads TGTGCCAGCAGCTCCGGTGGTATAAATGAAGCTTTCTTT. V usage is TRBV7-2 and J usage is TRBJ1-1; D gene unclear. Germline loops: CDR1 SGHTA, CDR2 FQGNSA. Trimming took off 4 bases at V and 7 bases at J, with 13 bases between the two ends. The CDR3 consists of 13 residues. Filled out from reference TRBV7-2 and TRBJ1-1, the complete variable domain reads GAGVSQSPSNKVTEKGKDVELRCDPISGHTALYWYRQSLGQGLEFLIYFQGNSAPDKSGLPSDRFSAERTGGSVSTLTIQRTQQEDSAVYLCASSSGGINEAFFGQGTRLTVV.

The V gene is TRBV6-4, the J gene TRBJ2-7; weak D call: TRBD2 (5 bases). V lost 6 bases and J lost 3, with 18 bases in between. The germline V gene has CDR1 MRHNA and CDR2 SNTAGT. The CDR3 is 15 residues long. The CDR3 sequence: CASRGSRRTGYEQYF. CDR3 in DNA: TGTGCCAGCAGGGGTTCGAGGAGGACGGGCTACGAGCAGTACTTC.

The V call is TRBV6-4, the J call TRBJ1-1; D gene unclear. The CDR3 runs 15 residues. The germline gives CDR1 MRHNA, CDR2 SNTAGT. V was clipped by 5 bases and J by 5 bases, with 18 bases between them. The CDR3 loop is CASSFDSSGRTEAFF. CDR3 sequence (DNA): TGTGCCAGCAGTTTCGATTCTTCAGGTCGGACTGAAGCTTTCTTT.

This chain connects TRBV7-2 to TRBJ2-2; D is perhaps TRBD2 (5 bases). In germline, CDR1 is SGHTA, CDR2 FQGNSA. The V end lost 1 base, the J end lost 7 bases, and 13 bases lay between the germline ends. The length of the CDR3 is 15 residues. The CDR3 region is CASSLVSGVGGELFF. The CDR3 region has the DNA TGTGCCAGCAGCTTAGTGTCCGGGGTCGGCGGGGAGCTGTTTTTT.

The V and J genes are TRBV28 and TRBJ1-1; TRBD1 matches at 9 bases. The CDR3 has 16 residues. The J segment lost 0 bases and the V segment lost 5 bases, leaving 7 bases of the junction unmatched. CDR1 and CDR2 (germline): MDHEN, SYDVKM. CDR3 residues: CASSPRQGGVNTEAFF. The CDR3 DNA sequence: TGTGCCAGCAGTCCCCGACAGGGGGGTGTGAACACTGAAGCTTTCTTT.

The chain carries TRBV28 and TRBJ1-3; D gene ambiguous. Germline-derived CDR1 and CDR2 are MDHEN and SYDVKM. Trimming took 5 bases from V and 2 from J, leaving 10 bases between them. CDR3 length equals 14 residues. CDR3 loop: CASSAGSPGNTIYF. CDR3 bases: TGTGCCAGCAGTGCGGGGTCCCCTGGAAACACCATATATTTT.

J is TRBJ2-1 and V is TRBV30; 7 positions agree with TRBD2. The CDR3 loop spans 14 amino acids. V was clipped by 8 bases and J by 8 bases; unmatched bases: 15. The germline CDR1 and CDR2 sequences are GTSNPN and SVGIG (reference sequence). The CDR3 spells CARGVRGRADEQFF. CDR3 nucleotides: TGTGCCCGAGGGGTTCGGGGGAGGGCTGATGAGCAGTTCTTC. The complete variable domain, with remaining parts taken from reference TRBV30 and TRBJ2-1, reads SQTIHQWPATLVQPVGSPLSLECTVEGTSNPNLYWYRQAAGRGLQLLFYSVGIGQISSEVPQNLSASRPQDRQFILSSKKLLLSDSGFYLCARGVRGRADEQFFGPGTRLTVL.